The present T cell receptor beta chain was sequenced within a study of blood T cell repertoires in COVID-19. In the original analysis: How many nucleated cells were present was estimated from reference gene primer amplification. Assay: immunoSEQ multiplex PCR; the TCRdb copy retains only in-frame clones and omits some. V, J and clone size reflect that table, while D and trimming were determined from the DNA. The sample records about 78,000 clones, about nine tenths being singletons. CDR1 KGHSH and CDR2 LQKENI come from the germline V gene. V gave up 0 bases and J gave up 3 bases; unmatched junction bases: 3. There are 15 residues in the CDR3. This clone occurred once.

Sequenced: peripheral blood. This rearrangement joins TRBV18 to TRBJ1-2; TRBD1 aligns across 8 bases. This TCR was sampled from a man aged 45-65 years with active or convalescent COVID-19. The CDR3 is CASSPPTGEDYGYTF. The CDR3 nucleotides are TGTGCCAGCTCACCACCGACAGGGGAGGACTATGGCTACACCTTC.